This TCR beta chain was recovered during a study of cytomegalovirus exposure and HLA in healthy donors. About this clone: Its specificity is not known.

The PCR used 60 Vbeta and 13 Jbeta primers. Produced via immunoSEQ multiplex PCR; TCRdb's table is partial and in-frame only. The table lists about 99,000 clones, about 78% of them singletons. Whole-study findings and limits: Researchers reported that a few CMV-associated chains were confirmed in vitro as CMV antigen-specific. Productive status was seen about 87% or about 30% of the time for most TCR beta V segments in an earlier analysis.

Per germline, CDR1 SGHRS and CDR2 YFSETQ. The V and J ends lost 2 bases and 3 bases, in that order; junction bases with no gene match: 3. CDR3 length: 14 amino acids. What was sequenced was PBMCs. This TCR derives from a middle-aged man in good health and CMV-seronegative. The chain uses TRBV5-1 and TRBJ2-7; 9 bases map to TRBD1. The CDR3 spells CASSFETGGYEQYF. Here the CDR3 DNA reads TGCGCCAGCAGCTTCGAGACAGGGGGCTACGAGCAGTACTTC.